Listed below are T cell receptor beta chains from one sample, sequenced in a study of blood T cell repertoires in COVID-19. The table came from immunoSEQ multiplex PCR; TCRdb's copy has only in-frame clones and leaves some out. Of 90,000 to 110,000 clones listed, 80% to 90% are singletons. Sequences were obtained from peripheral blood. The receptor set was obtained from an elderly woman with active or convalescent COVID-19. The CDR3 runs from the conserved cysteine through the conserved F or W. The D gene is left open where the match is weak. Rows give clone size only sometimes, using once, few, many, or a class for an expanded clone.

cdr3_nt: TGCAGTGCTAGTCGGGAGGTGAACACTGAAGCTTTCTTT
cdr3_aa: CSASREVNTEAFF
d_call: -
j_call: TRBJ1-1
v_call: TRBV20-1
clone_size: -

cdr3_nt: TGCGCCAGCAGCCCCGGACTTCTCAAGGGTGGAAACACCATATATTTT
cdr3_aa: CASSPGLLKGGNTIYF
d_call: -
j_call: TRBJ1-3
v_call: TRBV5-1
clone_size: -

cdr3_nt: TGTGCCACCAGCATTAGGGGAGGAGAGACCCAGTACTTC
cdr3_aa: CATSIRGGETQYF
d_call: -
j_call: TRBJ2-5
v_call: TRBV15
clone_size: -

cdr3_nt: TGTGCCAGCAGTTTTCGGAGGGGAAAATGGAAGACCCAGTACTTC
cdr3_aa: CASSFRRGKWKTQYF
d_call: -
j_call: TRBJ2-5
v_call: TRBV27
clone_size: -

cdr3_nt: TGCGCCAGCAGCCAAGAATCGAGTCTTATCGTTTCTGTTTTGGAGACCCAGTACTTC
cdr3_aa: CASSQESSLIVSVLETQYF
d_call: -
j_call: TRBJ2-5
v_call: TRBV4-1
clone_size: -

cdr3_nt: TGCGCCAGCAGCATCAGCGGGATGGAAGAGACCCAGTACTTC
cdr3_aa: CASSISGMEETQYF
d_call: TRBD2
j_call: TRBJ2-5
v_call: TRBV5-1
clone_size: -

cdr3_nt: TGTGCCAGCGCAGGGGGTAGCTACGAGCAGTACTTC
cdr3_aa: CASAGGSYEQYF
d_call: TRBD1
j_call: TRBJ2-7
v_call: TRBV19
clone_size: -

cdr3_nt: TGCGCCAGCAGCACAGGACATGGCTACACCTTC
cdr3_aa: CASSTGHGYTF
d_call: -
j_call: TRBJ1-2
v_call: TRBV4-1
clone_size: -

cdr3_nt: TGTGCCAGCAGTACCCGGACTAAAATCAATGAGCAGTTCTTC
cdr3_aa: CASSTRTKINEQFF
d_call: -
j_call: TRBJ2-1
v_call: TRBV27
clone_size: -

cdr3_nt: TGTGCCAGTGCCCAGGGGCGCTCTGGAAACACCATATATTTT
cdr3_aa: CASAQGRSGNTIYF
d_call: -
j_call: TRBJ1-3
v_call: TRBV6-5
clone_size: -

cdr3_nt: TGTGCCAGCAGCTCGGCAGGGTCCGTCCAAGAGACCCAGTACTTC
cdr3_aa: CASSSAGSVQETQYF
d_call: -
j_call: TRBJ2-5
v_call: TRBV5-4
clone_size: -

cdr3_nt: TGTGCCAGCAGACTTGGCGGTCGCTACGAGCAGTACTTC
cdr3_aa: CASRLGGRYEQYF
d_call: -
j_call: TRBJ2-7
v_call: TRBV3-1/TRBV3-2
clone_size: -

cdr3_nt: TGTGCCAGCAGCGCGATCGGACAGGGAAACACTGAAGCTTTCTTT
cdr3_aa: CASSAIGQGNTEAFF
d_call: TRBD1
j_call: TRBJ1-1
v_call: TRBV9
clone_size: -

cdr3_nt: TGTGCCAGTAGTCCCCTAGCGCTAGCGGGGGTTTACAATGAGCAGTTCTTC
cdr3_aa: CASSPLALAGVYNEQFF
d_call: TRBD2
j_call: TRBJ2-1
v_call: TRBV19
clone_size: few

cdr3_nt: TGTGCCAGCAGTTTAGGAACAGGGCTGGCTGGGGCCAACGTCCTGACTTTC
cdr3_aa: CASSLGTGLAGANVLTF
d_call: -
j_call: TRBJ2-6
v_call: TRBV27
clone_size: -

cdr3_nt: TGCGCCAGCAGCCAAACCCTGACTAGATCACATACAGATACGCAGTATTTT
cdr3_aa: CASSQTLTRSHTDTQYF
d_call: -
j_call: TRBJ2-3
v_call: TRBV4-1
clone_size: -

cdr3_nt: TGTGCCAGTCAGGACACGGGCAATCAGCCCCAGCATTTT
cdr3_aa: CASQDTGNQPQHF
d_call: -
j_call: TRBJ1-5
v_call: TRBV28
clone_size: few

cdr3_nt: TGTGCCAGCAGCCTCGTGTCCAGCGGATCCTACAATGAGCAGTTCTTC
cdr3_aa: CASSLVSSGSYNEQFF
d_call: -
j_call: TRBJ2-1
v_call: TRBV27
clone_size: once

cdr3_nt: TGTGCCAGCAGTGAAGGGGCTAGCGGGAGTGGAGAGACCCAGTACTTC
cdr3_aa: CASSEGASGSGETQYF
d_call: TRBD2
j_call: TRBJ2-5
v_call: TRBV6-1
clone_size: -

cdr3_nt: TGTGCCAGCAGTTCTCTAGCTTGGGAGCAGTTCTTC
cdr3_aa: CASSSLAWEQFF
d_call: -
j_call: TRBJ2-1
v_call: TRBV6-6
clone_size: -

cdr3_nt: TGTGCCAGCAGCTTAGCGCAGGCTGGGGCCAACGTCCTGACTTTC
cdr3_aa: CASSLAQAGANVLTF
d_call: -
j_call: TRBJ2-6
v_call: TRBV7-9
clone_size: -

cdr3_nt: TGTGCCAGCAGTTACGGGACAGGGGGCCATGAAGCTTTCTTT
cdr3_aa: CASSYGTGGHEAFF
d_call: TRBD1
j_call: TRBJ1-1
v_call: TRBV6-5
clone_size: medium-sized

cdr3_nt: TGTGCCTGGAGTTGGAGGGGAAACTATGGCTACACCTTC
cdr3_aa: CAWSWRGNYGYTF
d_call: -
j_call: TRBJ1-2
v_call: TRBV30
clone_size: -

cdr3_nt: TGTGCCAGCACCATCGCCGGGACATCGAACACCGGGGAGCTGTTTTTT
cdr3_aa: CASTIAGTSNTGELFF
d_call: -
j_call: TRBJ2-2
v_call: TRBV7-8
clone_size: -

cdr3_nt: TGTGCCAGCAGTTCCCGTAGCTCTGGGGCCAACGTCCTGACTTTC
cdr3_aa: CASSSRSSGANVLTF
d_call: -
j_call: TRBJ2-6
v_call: TRBV6-2/TRBV6-3
clone_size: once

cdr3_nt: TGTGCCAGCAGCCCCGGACAGGGTCAAGAGACCCAGTACTTC
cdr3_aa: CASSPGQGQETQYF
d_call: TRBD1
j_call: TRBJ2-5
v_call: TRBV5-6
clone_size: -

cdr3_nt: TGTGCCAGCAGCTCCCACAAGTGGGCAGGGGGCTTCTACGAGCAGTACTTC
cdr3_aa: CASSSHKWAGGFYEQYF
d_call: TRBD1
j_call: TRBJ2-7
v_call: TRBV3-1/TRBV3-2
clone_size: once

cdr3_nt: TGTGCCAGCAGTTACGGACAGGTTGAAGCTTTCTTT
cdr3_aa: CASSYGQVEAFF
d_call: TRBD1
j_call: TRBJ1-1
v_call: TRBV6-5
clone_size: -

cdr3_nt: TGTGCCAGCACCCCAGGGTATGGTGGAAACACCATATATTTT
cdr3_aa: CASTPGYGGNTIYF
d_call: -
j_call: TRBJ1-3
v_call: TRBV6-5
clone_size: -

cdr3_nt: TGCGCCAGCAGCTTGGACACGTACGCCTACACCTTC
cdr3_aa: CASSLDTYAYTF
d_call: -
j_call: TRBJ1-2
v_call: TRBV5-1
clone_size: -

cdr3_nt: TGTGCCAGCAGTTACTCGTTCGGGAGTAAGGCCTACGAGCAGTACTTC
cdr3_aa: CASSYSFGSKAYEQYF
d_call: -
j_call: TRBJ2-7
v_call: TRBV6-6
clone_size: -

cdr3_nt: TGTGCCAGCAGGGACAGACAGGGGACTTACAATGAGCAGTTCTTC
cdr3_aa: CASRDRQGTYNEQFF
d_call: TRBD1
j_call: TRBJ2-1
v_call: TRBV6-5
clone_size: -

cdr3_nt: TGTGCCAGCAGCCAAGAGGTAGGGGGCTACCACGAGCAGTACTTC
cdr3_aa: CASSQEVGGYHEQYF
d_call: TRBD1
j_call: TRBJ2-7
v_call: TRBV14
clone_size: -

cdr3_nt: TGTGCCAGCACCGTCGGACAGACAGATACGCAGTATTTT
cdr3_aa: CASTVGQTDTQYF
d_call: -
j_call: TRBJ2-3
v_call: TRBV25-1
clone_size: -

cdr3_nt: TGTGCCAGTAGTATAACCAGCGGGAGTACAGATACGCAGTATTTT
cdr3_aa: CASSITSGSTDTQYF
d_call: TRBD2
j_call: TRBJ2-3
v_call: TRBV19
clone_size: -

cdr3_nt: TGCGCCAGCTATACGTACCAGGGTTCCGAGCAGTACTTC
cdr3_aa: CASYTYQGSEQYF
d_call: -
j_call: TRBJ2-7
v_call: TRBV5-1
clone_size: -

cdr3_nt: TGTGCCTGGAGCCGCGGACAGGGGGGGAAGGTCTCGGGCTACACCTTC
cdr3_aa: CAWSRGQGGKVSGYTF
d_call: TRBD1
j_call: TRBJ1-2
v_call: TRBV30
clone_size: -

cdr3_nt: TGTGCCAGCAGCCATCCGACAGGGATGAACACTGAAGCTTTCTTT
cdr3_aa: CASSHPTGMNTEAFF
d_call: TRBD1
j_call: TRBJ1-1
v_call: TRBV11-2
clone_size: -

cdr3_nt: TGTGCCAGCAGTCCCGGACTAGCGGGAGGCCGGCAGTACTTC
cdr3_aa: CASSPGLAGGRQYF
d_call: TRBD2
j_call: TRBJ2-7
v_call: TRBV27
clone_size: -

cdr3_nt: TGTGCCAGCAGCTTCGCGACCCGACTAGCGGGGCATCTCACCGGGGAGCTGTTTTTT
cdr3_aa: CASSFATRLAGHLTGELFF
d_call: TRBD2
j_call: TRBJ2-2
v_call: TRBV11-3
clone_size: -

cdr3_nt: TGTGCCAGCAGTCCCCCATACAATGAGCAGTTCTTC
cdr3_aa: CASSPPYNEQFF
d_call: -
j_call: TRBJ2-1
v_call: TRBV6-6
clone_size: -

cdr3_nt: TGTGCCAGCAGCAACCGCCGGGACAGGGGCACCTACGAGCAGTACTTC
cdr3_aa: CASSNRRDRGTYEQYF
d_call: TRBD1
j_call: TRBJ2-7
v_call: TRBV7-9
clone_size: few

cdr3_nt: TGTGCCAGCTCACGGGGCGGGAGCTTCGACAATGAGCAGTTCTTC
cdr3_aa: CASSRGGSFDNEQFF
d_call: TRBD2
j_call: TRBJ2-1
v_call: TRBV18
clone_size: -

cdr3_nt: TGTGCCAGCAGCTTAGTCCTCTCGGCGAGCGAATACTACGAGCAGTACTTC
cdr3_aa: CASSLVLSASEYYEQYF
d_call: -
j_call: TRBJ2-7
v_call: TRBV7-8
clone_size: few

cdr3_nt: TGTGCCAGCAGTTACGGCGGACACTCCTACGAGCAGTACTTC
cdr3_aa: CASSYGGHSYEQYF
d_call: -
j_call: TRBJ2-7
v_call: TRBV28
clone_size: -

cdr3_nt: TGTGCCAGCAGTGGTAGCGCAATCAACACTGAAGCTTTCTTT
cdr3_aa: CASSGSAINTEAFF
d_call: -
j_call: TRBJ1-1
v_call: TRBV25-1
clone_size: -

cdr3_nt: TGCAGCGTTGAATACGCAGGGGGCGTAGGCTACACCTTC
cdr3_aa: CSVEYAGGVGYTF
d_call: TRBD1
j_call: TRBJ1-2
v_call: TRBV29-1
clone_size: -

cdr3_nt: TGTGCCATCAGTGAGTCCCCCGGACAGGGCTCGGTGGGGGCCAAAAACATTCAGTACTTC
cdr3_aa: CAISESPGQGSVGAKNIQYF
d_call: TRBD1
j_call: TRBJ2-4
v_call: TRBV10-3
clone_size: -

cdr3_nt: TGCGCCAGCAGCTTTGCGGGAGGGCCGGGGGAGACCCAGTACTTC
cdr3_aa: CASSFAGGPGETQYF
d_call: TRBD2
j_call: TRBJ2-5
v_call: TRBV5-1
clone_size: -

cdr3_nt: TGTGCCAGCAGCTTCTCCCAGGGTCCCTCTGGGGCCAACGTCCTGACTTTC
cdr3_aa: CASSFSQGPSGANVLTF
d_call: -
j_call: TRBJ2-6
v_call: TRBV7-9
clone_size: -